The 18 T cell receptor beta chains in this list originate from one sample, sequenced in a study of T-cell memory formation after mild COVID-19. TCRdb called the 5' RACE reads again in MiXCR, with one record for every CDR3 protein. The table has 450,000 or so distinct CDR3 sequences, 15% to 25% seen once. Sequencing input: PBMCs or a T cell subset sorted from them (not recorded which). These receptors all come from an adult woman who had mild COVID-19 (a few samples of this study predate the infection). Cell type and time point are not known.

The chain combines TRBV12-3 or TRBV12-4 with TRBJ2-7, with D unclear. The CDR3 loop spans 15 amino acids. V was cut by 3 bases and J by 4 bases, with 16 bases left in between. CDR3 in DNA: TGTGCCAGCAGTTTGGGCTGGGGAAGAAAGTACGAGCAGTACTTC. Amino acids: CASSLGWGRKYEQYF.

The V call is TRBV20-1, the J call TRBJ2-5; 9 bases map to TRBD2. V trimming: 6 bases; J trimming: 4 bases; junction bases outside the gene matches: 9. Germline V CDR1 and CDR2: DFQATT, SNEGSKA (reference sequence). The CDR3 spans 14 residues. CDR3 DNA: TGCAGTGCAATGCCTAGCGGGATTAGAGAGACCCAGTACTTC. Amino acid sequence: CSAMPSGIRETQYF.

J is TRBJ2-7 and V is TRBV25-1; 8 nucleotides align to TRBD1. CDR1 and CDR2 from the germline V gene are MGHDK and SYGVNS. With V trimmed by 3 bases and J by 2 bases, 3 bases remained unmatched. The CDR3 is 14 residues long. The CDR3 region is CASSEIQGAYEQYF. The DNA for the CDR3 is TGTGCCAGCAGTGAGATACAGGGGGCCTACGAGCAGTACTTC.

This clonotype was seen only a few times. The V call is TRBV7-2, the J call TRBJ2-2, with 9 bases identical to TRBD1. The ends lost 6 bases at V and 6 bases at J; junction bases unmatched: 5. Germline V gene sequence: CDR1 SGHTA, CDR2 FQGNSA. The CDR3 loop spans 14 amino acids. The CDR3 DNA reads as TGTGCCAGCAGTGGGACAGGGAGTTCCGGGGAGCTGTTTTTT. It specifies CASSGTGSSGELFF.

This clonotype was found a few times. The CDR3 is CASREDSFRYEQFF. The CDR3 DNA follows: TGTGCCAGCAGAGAGGACTCGTTCCGTTATGAGCAGTTCTTC. The chain combines TRBV6-5 with TRBJ2-1; a weak D match, TRBD2 (5 bases). The germline CDR1 and CDR2 sequences are MNHEY and SVGAGI. CDR3 size: 14 residues. V gave up 6 bases and J gave up 8 bases, with 17 bases separating them.

This sequence joins TRBV7-6 and TRBJ2-2, with TRBD2 matching 12 bases. V shed 4 bases, J shed 7 bases, and the junction held 4 bases outside the gene matches. CDR1 is SGHVS and CDR2 is FNYEAQ in the germline V gene. The CDR3 sequence is 15 residues long. CDR3 sequence (DNA): TGTGCCAGCAGCTCCCTAGCGGGGGGGCTCGGGGAGCTGTTTTTT. Translating gives CASSSLAGGLGELFF.

A few counts support this clonotype. The DNA for the CDR3 is TGTGCCAGCAGTCCGACTAGCGTACACAATGAGCAGTTCTTC. This gives the protein CASSPTSVHNEQFF. V and J are TRBV12-3 or TRBV12-4 and TRBJ2-1; 8 bases map to TRBD2. V lost 5 bases and J lost 5; bases outside the gene matches: 5. This CDR3 comprises 14 residues.

This clonotype was seen only a few times. The CDR3 here is CASSMRQGGYEQYF. The CDR3 DNA reads TGTGCCAGTAGTATGCGACAGGGTGGCTACGAGCAGTACTTC. This rearrangement joins TRBV19 to TRBJ2-7; 7 bases match TRBD1. J was trimmed by 3 bases and V by 3 bases; bases with no gene match: 5. This CDR3 is 14 amino acids long. The germline V gene has CDR1 LNHDA and CDR2 SQIVND (reference sequence).

This clonotype was detected only a few times. The V gene is TRBV7-9, the J gene TRBJ1-1, with 7 nucleotides matching TRBD1. This CDR3 spans 15 amino acids. Germline V gene data show CDR1 as SEHNR and CDR2 as FQNEAQ (reference sequence). V lost 5 bases, J lost 1 base, and 7 bases stayed unmatched. CDR3 DNA: TGTGCCAGCAGCGTAACACAGGGGTGGAACACTGAAGCTTTCTTT. This gives the protein CASSVTQGWNTEAFF.

This sequence joins TRBV24-1 and TRBJ2-2; 7 bases are a match to TRBD1. The germline gives CDR1 KGHDR, CDR2 SFDVKD. The J segment lost 6 bases and the V segment lost 5 bases, leaving 17 bases of the junction unmatched. The CDR3 spans 18 residues. CDR3 residues: CATSASLRQGRFAGELFF. The CDR3 coding sequence is TGTGCCACCAGTGCCTCGCTCCGACAGGGTCGATTTGCCGGGGAGCTGTTTTTT.

This chain links TRBV4-3 with TRBJ1-4; unclear D gene. This CDR3 spans 15 amino acids. Germline V gene lookup returns CDR1 LGHNA and CDR2 YSLEER. The V and J ends lost 2 bases and 9 bases respectively, with 16 bases between them. Here the CDR3 reads CASSQRTEYDKKLFF. CDR3 nucleotides: TGCGCCAGCAGCCAAAGGACCGAATACGATAAAAAACTGTTTTTT.

This clonotype came up a few times. V is TRBV5-5 and J is TRBJ1-6, with no clear D. V was pared by 4 bases and J by 7 bases, with 6 bases between. This CDR3 has 12 amino acids. Germline V gene sequence: CDR1 SGHKS, CDR2 YYEKEE (reference sequence). Written as DNA, the CDR3 is TGTGCCAGCAGCGGGAGGAATTCACCCCTCCACTTT. Its protein is CASSGRNSPLHF.

This clonotype came up once. The chain couples TRBV7-2 to TRBJ1-2; perhaps TRBD1 as D (5 bases). Germline lookup yields CDR1 SGHTA and CDR2 FQGNSA. Trimming left V 2 bases short and J 2 bases short, with 9 bases between. There are 14 residues in the CDR3. The CDR3 DNA is TGTGCCAGCAGCTTACCCCAGGGAAACTATGGCTACACCTTC. Translated: CASSLPQGNYGYTF.

The table lists this clonotype with a few counts. V usage is TRBV7-9 and J usage is TRBJ2-3; D might be TRBD2 (6 bases). V was cut by 5 bases and J by 6 bases, with 12 bases left in between. The V gene's germline CDR1 is SEHNR and CDR2 FQNEAQ (reference sequence). The CDR3 consists of 13 residues. CDR3 sequence (DNA): TGTGCCAGCAGCCCGAACCGGGAGGATACGCAGTATTTT. It codes for CASSPNREDTQYF. Together with reference TRBV7-9 and TRBJ2-3, the CDR3 gives the full variable domain: DTGVSQNPRHKITKRGQNVTFRCDPISEHNRLYWYRQTLGQGPEFLTYFQNEAQLEKSRLLSDRFSAERPKGSFSTLEIQRTEQGDSAMYLCASSPNREDTQYFGPGTRLTVL.

The rearrangement links TRBV5-1 to TRBJ2-2; 9 bases align to TRBD1. This CDR3 has 15 residues. CDR1 and CDR2 from the germline V gene are SGHRS and YFSETQ. V shed 3 bases and J 7 bases; nucleotides not matched to a gene: 7. The CDR3 loop reads CASSYWTGDDGELFF. Here the CDR3 DNA reads TGCGCCAGCAGCTATTGGACAGGGGATGACGGGGAGCTGTTTTTT.

This clonotype turned up a few times. The chain recombines TRBV5-1 with TRBJ2-4, with 9 bases identical to TRBD2. Trimming removed 7 bases from V and 7 bases from J; junction bases left unmatched: 9. This CDR3 contains 14 residues. Germline assignment: CDR1 SGHRS and CDR2 YFSETQ. CDR3 protein: CASSAGGEVNIQYF. DNA for the CDR3: TGCGCCAGCTCAGCGGGGGGAGAGGTGAACATTCAGTACTTC.

The table lists this clonotype with a few counts. The rearrangement joins TRBV5-6 to TRBJ2-7, with D possibly matching TRBD2 (6 bases). The CDR3 is 15 amino acids. V was trimmed by 0 bases and J by 4 bases, leaving 14 bases between them. Germline loops: CDR1 SGHDT, CDR2 YYEEEE. CDR3 DNA: TGTGCCAGCAGCTTGGTTCACTCAGCGGGTTACGAGCAGTACTTC. It translates to CASSLVHSAGYEQYF.

The chain joins TRBV24-1 to TRBJ1-5; no firm D call. Germline V lookup: CDR1 KGHDR, CDR2 SFDVKD. The ends were cut back, 3 bases at V and 3 bases at J, with 8 bases in the middle. This CDR3 comprises 14 residues. CDR3 nucleotides: TGTGCCACCAGTGATGATAGGACCAATCAGCCCCAGCATTTT. Translation: CATSDDRTNQPQHF.